This T cell receptor beta chain was sequenced in a study of identical twins. Comments on this clonotype: Antigen unknown.

In every case, the donor was a healthy Caucasian. Overall study findings and caveats: Where out-of-frame alpha sequences were twin-shared, they showed excess low generation probability. Findings came from cross-sectional statistics, without long-term follow-up of donors.

Template switching, a step in the protocol, added a universal primer site, and cDNA carried unique molecular identifiers. TCRdb processed the 5' RACE reads anew with MiXCR; each CDR3 protein has one entry. The sample lists about 730,000 distinct CDR3 sequences, approximately 22% occurring once. V lost 6 bases, J lost 1 base, and 12 bases lay in between. Germline V gene sequence: CDR1 SQVTM, CDR2 ANQGSEA. The CDR3 runs to 13 residues. These same data were also listed under a study on T cells expressing NK-cell markers.

Sequencing used PBMCs. The chain combines TRBV29-1 with TRBJ1-1; tentative D call: TRBD1 (5 bases). The clonotype was recovered from a woman in her late teens or twenties in good health. CDR3 nucleotide sequence: TGCAGCGTGCACGGGACTTCGAACACTGAAGCTTTCTTT. Its translation is CSVHGTSNTEAFF.